The rows below give T cell receptor beta chains drawn from one sample of a study of graft-versus-host responses after intestinal transplantation. This table comes from immunoSEQ multiplex PCR, and its TCRdb copy is limited to in-frame clones, with some not included. The sample consists of fewer than 150,000 clones, 85% to 95% of them appearing once. Their target antigens are unknown. The sample here was unstimulated CD4+ T cells sorted from spleen or lymph node cells, taken before intestinal transplant. These receptors all stem from a human donor who received an intestinal transplant. The CDR3 runs from the conserved cysteine through the conserved F or W. Fields, in order: D gene, J gene, clone size, V gene, CDR3 DNA, CDR3 protein. The D gene is left open where the match is weak. Some rows have no size entry. The others give once, few or many, or a class for an expanded clone.

TRBD1,TRBJ2-3,NA,TRBV9,TGTGCCAGCAGCACCGGGACAGCCCGAGATACGCAGTATTTT,CASSTGTARDTQYF
TRBD2,TRBJ2-1,NA,TRBV5-1,TGCGCCAGCAGCTCTAGCGGGGGGATGTACAATGAGCAGTTCTTC,CASSSSGGMYNEQFF
NA,TRBJ1-5,once,TRBV23-1,TGCGCCAGCAGTCGACTCCGGGGCGGGGTCTATCAGCCCCAGCATTTT,CASSRLRGGVYQPQHF
NA,TRBJ2-7,NA,TRBV5-6,TGTGCCAGCAGCTTAAGGCAGCAATACTACGAGCAGTACTTC,CASSLRQQYYEQYF
TRBD1,TRBJ2-3,NA,TRBV27,TGTGCCAGCAGTTTGCAGGGGGCAGATACGCAGTATTTT,CASSLQGADTQYF
NA,TRBJ2-3,NA,TRBV10-2,TGCGCCAGCAGTGAGGGTAGGTCGTCAGATACGCAGTATTTT,CASSEGRSSDTQYF
NA,TRBJ2-1,NA,TRBV9,TGTGCCAGCAGCTCGGAGGGATCCTCCTACAATGAGCAGTTCTTC,CASSSEGSSYNEQFF
TRBD2,TRBJ2-3,NA,TRBV11-3,TGTGCCAGCAGCTTAGAATGGACTAGCGGGGGGAAGGATACGCAGTATTTT,CASSLEWTSGGKDTQYF
NA,TRBJ1-1,once,TRBV11-3,TGTGCCAGCAGTTTTGATGTCTCGTACACTGAAGCTTTCTTT,CASSFDVSYTEAFF
NA,TRBJ1-5,NA,TRBV18,TGTGCCAGCTCGACGATAGGGGAACCCCAGCATTTT,CASSTIGEPQHF
NA,TRBJ1-2,once,TRBV2,TGTGCCAGCAGTGAATTAGGGGCGGACTATGGCTACACCTTC,CASSELGADYGYTF
NA,TRBJ1-4,NA,TRBV28,TGTGCCAGCAGTTTAGAGGCGGGGGGGAAACTGTTTTTT,CASSLEAGGKLFF
TRBD2,TRBJ2-5,once,TRBV6-5,TGTGCCAGCAGTGGAGCGGGGGGGCCTGGGACCCAGTACTTC,CASSGAGGPGTQYF
NA,TRBJ2-3,NA,TRBV4-2,TGTGCCAGCAGCCAAGACCCAGGGAGGTTCACAGATACGCAGTATTTT,CASSQDPGRFTDTQYF
TRBD1,TRBJ1-1,NA,TRBV7-9,TGTGCCAGCAGCGCGCCCGGGACAGGGGGCTCTGAAGCTTTCTTT,CASSAPGTGGSEAFF
NA,TRBJ1-5,NA,TRBV5-8,TGTGCCTCAGCTAGCGGCAGCTTCTATAGCAATCAGCCCCAGCATTTT,CASASGSFYSNQPQHF
NA,TRBJ2-7,NA,TRBV25-1,TGTGCCAGCAGTGAACTTGACAGAGACTACGAGCAGTACTTC,CASSELDRDYEQYF
NA,TRBJ1-4,once,TRBV5-5,TGTGCCAGCAGCTCTACAGGGTACAATGAAAAACTGTTTTTT,CASSSTGYNEKLFF